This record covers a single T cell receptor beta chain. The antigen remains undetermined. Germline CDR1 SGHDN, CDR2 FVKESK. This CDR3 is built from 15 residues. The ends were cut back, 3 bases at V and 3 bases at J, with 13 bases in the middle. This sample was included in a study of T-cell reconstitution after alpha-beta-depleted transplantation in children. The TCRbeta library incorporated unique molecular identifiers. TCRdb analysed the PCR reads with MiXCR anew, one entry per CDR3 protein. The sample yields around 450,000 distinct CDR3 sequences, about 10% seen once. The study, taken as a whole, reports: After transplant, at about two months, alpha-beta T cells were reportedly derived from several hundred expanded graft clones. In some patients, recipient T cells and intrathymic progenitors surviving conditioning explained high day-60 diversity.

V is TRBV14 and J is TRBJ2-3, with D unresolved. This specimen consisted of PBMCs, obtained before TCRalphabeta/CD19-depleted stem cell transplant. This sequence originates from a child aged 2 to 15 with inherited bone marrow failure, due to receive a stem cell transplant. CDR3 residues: CASSHLQTSTDTQYF. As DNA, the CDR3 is TGTGCCAGCAGCCACTTACAGACCAGTACAGATACGCAGTATTTT. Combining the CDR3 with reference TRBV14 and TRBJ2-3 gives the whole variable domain EAGVTQFPSHSVIEKGQTVTLRCDPISGHDNLYWYRRVMGKEIKFLLHFVKESKQDESGMPNNRFLAERTGGTYSTLKVQPAELEDSGVYFCASSHLQTSTDTQYFGPGTRLTVL.